One sample yielded the 10 T cell receptor beta chains listed below, sequenced in a study of vaccination and CD4 T cells after COVID-19. Treatment denoted: 10-day PBMC culture with coronavirus spike peptide pools or control peptides (ViraFEST assay). Their recognized antigens are unknown. With the Oncomine TCR Beta short-read assay, DNA from cultured CD4+ T cells was sequenced. Via MiXCR, TCRdb re-called the PCR reads, giving one row per CDR3 protein. The data show approximately 9,300 distinct CDR3 sequences, with 63% seen just once and roughly 25% held by the top ten. The sample taken for sequencing was CD4+ T cells from blood, cultured in vitro. Receptors were obtained from a human donor who had recovered from COVID-19.

The chain links TRBV20-1 to TRBJ2-7, with a possible D match to TRBD2 (6 bases). CDR1 and CDR2 from the germline V gene are DFQATT and SNEGSKA (reference sequence). Deletions cut 5 bases from V and 1 base from J, with 24 bases between. The CDR3 extends over 17 amino acids. This chain's CDR3 is CSARSTLGTHPSYEQYF. CDR3 DNA sequence: TGCAGTGCTCGGTCGACGCTCGGGACTCATCCTTCCTACGAGCAGTACTTC.

DNA of the CDR3: TGTGCCAGCAGCGTAGGGGCTAGCGGGGGACAAGAGACCCAGTACTTC. This sequence encodes CASSVGASGGQETQYF. This chain connects TRBV9 to TRBJ2-5; 10 positions match TRBD2. The V gene end was trimmed by 0 bases and the J gene end by 2 bases; junction bases not matched to a gene: 4. Germline V CDR1 and CDR2: SGDLS, YYNGEE. The CDR3 has 16 residues.

This clonotype was seen a few times. The chain couples TRBV20-1 to TRBJ1-1, with 7 positions matching TRBD1. Looked up from germline, CDR1 is DFQATT and CDR2 is SNEGSKA (reference sequence). This CDR3 region has 14 residues. The V and J ends lost 5 bases and 6 bases, in that order; junction bases with no gene match: 12. The CDR3 DNA sequence: TGCAGTGCTGGACGACAGGGAGGGAGGGCTGAAGCTTTCTTT. Its protein product is CSAGRQGGRAEAFF.

The V call is TRBV7-3, the J call TRBJ1-2, with D tentatively TRBD1 (6 bases). Looked up from germline, CDR1 is SGHTA and CDR2 is FQGTGA. This CDR3 is 15 amino acids long. Trimming removed 5 bases at V and 3 bases at J, with 16 bases between. Here the CDR3 reads CASSPQGNNYYGYTF. The CDR3 DNA sequence: TGTGCCAGCAGCCCCCAGGGGAACAATTACTATGGCTACACCTTC. Combining the CDR3 with reference TRBV7-3 and TRBJ1-2 gives the whole variable domain GAGVSQTPSNKVTEKGKYVELRCDPISGHTALYWYRQSLGQGPEFLIYFQGTGAADDSGLPNDRFFAVRPEGSVSTLKIQRTERGDSAVYLCASSPQGNNYYGYTFGSGTRLTVV.

This chain uses TRBV6-1 with TRBJ1-5, with D hard to call. The CDR3 covers 14 residues. The V end was cut by 1 base, the J end by 3 bases, with 7 bases between. The germline CDR1 and CDR2 sequences are MNHNS and SASEGT. The CDR3: CASSEEWHNQPQHF. CDR3 sequence (DNA): TGTGCCAGCAGTGAAGAATGGCACAATCAGCCCCAGCATTTT.

About this clonotype: At one boundary the junction diverges from the germline segment, which might be a read error. The chain has TRBV7-7 and TRBJ2-5; D ambiguous. Germline V CDR1 and CDR2: SSHAT, FNYEAQ (reference sequence). The CDR3 consists of 14 residues. The CDR3 loop is CASSLDGAGETQYF. The CDR3, as DNA: TGTGCTAGCAGCTTAGACGGCGCCGGGGAGACCCAGTACTTC.

The chain combines TRBV20-1 with TRBJ1-1, with 11 bases lining up with TRBD1. The junction had 7 bases not matched to a gene; V was cut back by 5 bases and J by 5 bases. The CDR3 is made up of 14 amino acids. Looked up from germline, CDR1 is DFQATT and CDR2 is SNEGSKA (reference sequence). The CDR3 region has the DNA TGCAGTGCTGAGGACAGGGGGCCTGAAACTGAAGCTTTCTTT. It is translated as CSAEDRGPETEAFF.

This clonotype qualifies as medium-sized. J is TRBJ1-6 and V is TRBV18; D is perhaps TRBD1 (5 bases). Trimming cost V 2 bases and J 10 bases, with 21 bases left between them. Per the germline V gene, CDR1 is KGHSH and CDR2 is LQKENI. This CDR3 contains 17 residues. In nucleotides, the CDR3 is TGTGCCAGCTCACCAAGGAGTTTGGGGACGTCGGGCTCACCCCTCCACTTT. It yields the protein CASSPRSLGTSGSPLHF.

This clonotype has only a few counts. The V and J genes are TRBV2 and TRBJ1-2; TRBD1 matches 9 bases. The CDR3 totals 14 residues. Unmatched junction bases numbered 11, after V lost 8 bases and J lost 7 bases. Germline V gene data show CDR1 as SNHLY and CDR2 as FYNNEI. This CDR3 reads CASSRDRVYGGYTF. The CDR3 nucleotides read TGTGCCAGCTCCAGGGACAGGGTTTATGGTGGCTACACCTTC.

The chain has TRBV4-1 and TRBJ1-5; D remains ambiguous. The V end lost 6 bases, the J end lost 0 bases, and 18 bases lay between the germline ends. Germline V gene data show CDR1 as MGHRA and CDR2 as YSYEKL. The CDR3 is 17 residues long. The CDR3 is CASSLRRGSDSNQPQHF. In DNA form, the CDR3 reads TGCGCCAGCAGTCTAAGACGCGGGAGTGATAGCAATCAGCCCCAGCATTTT.